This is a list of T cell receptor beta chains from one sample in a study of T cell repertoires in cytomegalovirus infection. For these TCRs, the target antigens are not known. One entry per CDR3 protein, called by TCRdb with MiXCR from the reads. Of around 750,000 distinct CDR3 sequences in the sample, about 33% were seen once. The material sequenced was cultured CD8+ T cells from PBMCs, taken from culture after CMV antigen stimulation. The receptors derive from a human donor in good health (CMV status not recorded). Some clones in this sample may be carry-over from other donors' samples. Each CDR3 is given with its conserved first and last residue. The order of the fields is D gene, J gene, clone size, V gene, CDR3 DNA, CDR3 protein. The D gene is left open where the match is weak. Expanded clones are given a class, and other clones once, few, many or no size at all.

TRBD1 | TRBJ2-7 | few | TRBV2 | TGTGCCAGCACCGGGACAGTCCCCACCAACTACGAGCAGTACTTC | CASTGTVPTNYEQYF
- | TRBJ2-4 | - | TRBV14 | TGTGCCAGCAGCCAAGTATGGGGGGCGCGAAACATTCAGTACTTC | CASSQVWGARNIQYF
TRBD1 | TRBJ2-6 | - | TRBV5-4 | TGTGCCAGCAGCTTCCGGACAGGACAGGCCAACGTCCTGACTTTC | CASSFRTGQANVLTF
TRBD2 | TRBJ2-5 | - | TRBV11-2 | TGTGCCAACAGCCTCAAGCGGGGCTCCTACAATGAGCAGTACTTC | CANSLKRGSYNEQYF
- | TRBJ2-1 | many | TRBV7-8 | TGTGCCAGCAGCCCCGTATCATACAATGAGCAGTTCTTC | CASSPVSYNEQFF
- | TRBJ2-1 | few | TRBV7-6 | TGTGCCAGCATGTGGACCTACAATGAGCAGTTCTTC | CASMWTYNEQFF
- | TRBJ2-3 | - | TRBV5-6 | TGTGCCAGCAGCTCGGACGGGGGCGCCTGGGGAGATACGCAGTATTTT | CASSSDGGAWGDTQYF
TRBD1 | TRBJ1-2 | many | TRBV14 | TGTGCCAGCAGCCAAGTAGAGACAGGGGGCTATGGCTACACCTTC | CASSQVETGGYGYTF
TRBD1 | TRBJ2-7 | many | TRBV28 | TGTGCCAGCAGCAAGCCCGGGACAGCCCTACTCGAGCAGTACTTC | CASSKPGTALLEQYF
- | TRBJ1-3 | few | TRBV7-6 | TGTGCCAGCAGCTTAGGACCTGCCTCTGGAAACACCATATATTTT | CASSLGPASGNTIYF
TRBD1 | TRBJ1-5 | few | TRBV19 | TGTGCCAGCCGGGACAGGGGTGGTCAGCCCCAGCATTTT | CASRDRGGQPQHF
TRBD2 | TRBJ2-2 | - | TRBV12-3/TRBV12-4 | TGTGCCAGCCGTCGCGGGGGGGGTACCGGGGAGCTGTTTTTT | CASRRGGGTGELFF
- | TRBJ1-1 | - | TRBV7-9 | TGTGCCAGCAGCTCGAATCAGGGTTTGAACACTGAAGCTTTCTTT | CASSSNQGLNTEAFF
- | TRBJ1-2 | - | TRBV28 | TGTGCCAGCAGTTTTAGGAATGACTGGACAGATGGCTACACCTTC | CASSFRNDWTDGYTF
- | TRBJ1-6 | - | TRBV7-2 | TGTGCCAGCAGCTCCGACCCCTCGACCCTCCACTTT | CASSSDPSTLHF
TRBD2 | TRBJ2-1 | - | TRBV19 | TGTGCCAGTAGTATTGGGGAGGGTGATGAGCAGTTCTTC | CASSIGEGDEQFF
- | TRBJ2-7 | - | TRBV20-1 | TGCAGTGCCAAGCAATCCGGGACAAACTCCTACGAGCAGTACTTC | CSAKQSGTNSYEQYF
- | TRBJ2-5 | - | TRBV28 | TGTGCCAGCAGTCCCAGGGACGATTTCCAAGAGACCCAGTACTTC | CASSPRDDFQETQYF
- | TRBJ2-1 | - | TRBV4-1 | TGCGCCAGCAGCCAGACGCCTGACGGGCCCTACAATGAGCAGTTCTTC | CASSQTPDGPYNEQFF
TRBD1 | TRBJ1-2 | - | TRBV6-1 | TGTGCCAGCAGCGGAGACAGGGGGCGCGCCTATGGCTACACCTTC | CASSGDRGRAYGYTF
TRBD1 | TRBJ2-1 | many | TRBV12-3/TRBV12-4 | TGTGCCAGCACCCGGGACAGCTCCTACAATGAGCAGTTCTTC | CASTRDSSYNEQFF
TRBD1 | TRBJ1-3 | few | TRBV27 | TGTGCCAGCAGTTTATCCGGGACAGGGACTGGAAACACCATATATTTT | CASSLSGTGTGNTIYF
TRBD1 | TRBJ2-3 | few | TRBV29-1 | TGCAGCGTTTTTGACAGGGATGGAACAGATACGCAGTATTTT | CSVFDRDGTDTQYF
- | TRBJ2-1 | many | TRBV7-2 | TGTGCCAGCAGCCCAGCAGGGGGGATATGGAATGAGCAGTTCTTC | CASSPAGGIWNEQFF
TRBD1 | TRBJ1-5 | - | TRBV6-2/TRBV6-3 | TGTGCCAGCAACACGGAGGGACAGGGTCAGCCCCAGCATTTT | CASNTEGQGQPQHF
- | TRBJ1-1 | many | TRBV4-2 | TGTGCCAGCAGCCAAGTTACAGCGAACACTGAAGCTTTCTTT | CASSQVTANTEAFF
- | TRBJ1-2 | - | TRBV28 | TGTGCCAGCAGTTGGTCGGCGGTTGCTAACTATGGCTACACCTTC | CASSWSAVANYGYTF
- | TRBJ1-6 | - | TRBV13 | TGTGCCAGCAGCTACCAGGAGATCCGAGCCCTCCACTTT | CASSYQEIRALHF
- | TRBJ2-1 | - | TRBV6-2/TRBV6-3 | TGTGCCAGCAGCCGAACTAAACAGGGCAGTCCCTACAATGAGCAGTTCTTC | CASSRTKQGSPYNEQFF
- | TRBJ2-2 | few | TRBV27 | TGTGCCAGCAGTCAGATGAACACCGGGGAGCTGTTTTTT | CASSQMNTGELFF